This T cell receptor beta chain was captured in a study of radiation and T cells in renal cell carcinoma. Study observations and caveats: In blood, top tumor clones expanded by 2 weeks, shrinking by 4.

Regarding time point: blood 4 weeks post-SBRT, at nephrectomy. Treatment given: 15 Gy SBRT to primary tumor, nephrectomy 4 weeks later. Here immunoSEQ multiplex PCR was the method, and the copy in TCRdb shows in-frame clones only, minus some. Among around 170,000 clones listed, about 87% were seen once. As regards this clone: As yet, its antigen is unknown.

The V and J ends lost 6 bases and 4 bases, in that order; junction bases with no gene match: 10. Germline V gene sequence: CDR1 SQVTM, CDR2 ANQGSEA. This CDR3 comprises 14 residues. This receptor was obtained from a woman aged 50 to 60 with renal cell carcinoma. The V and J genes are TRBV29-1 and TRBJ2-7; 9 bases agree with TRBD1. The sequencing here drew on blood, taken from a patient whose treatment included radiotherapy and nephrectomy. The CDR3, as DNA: TGCAGCGTCGATGCCGGGACAGGGACATACGAGCAGTACTTC. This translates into CSVDAGTGTYEQYF.